The clone carrying this T cell receptor (beta chain) has only a few counts. Antigen unknown. Trimming removed 2 bases at V and 5 bases at J, with 12 bases between. The CDR3 runs 14 residues. The germline CDR1 and CDR2 sequences are GTSNPN and SVGIG (reference sequence). This sample is part of a study of cytomegalovirus exposure and HLA in healthy donors. Regarding the study as a whole: The authors later found HLA-associated TCR beta chains more clonally expanded than equally common others. Later on, an analysis tied under 20,000 TCR beta sequences to HLA alleles at 0.05 false discovery rate.

The PCR made use of 60 Vbeta and 13 Jbeta primers. TCRdb's table, derived via immunoSEQ multiplex PCR, lists solely in-frame clones and lacks some. The sample holds more than 95,000 clones, roughly 74% seen once. The sequence was obtained from a female donor in good health and CMV-seropositive. The chain employs TRBV30 and TRBJ1-4, with D perhaps matching TRBD1 (5 bases). Sequencing input: PBMCs. CDR3 protein: CAWSPGLPNEKLFF. In DNA, the CDR3 is TGTGCCTGGAGTCCGGGACTTCCGAATGAAAAACTGTTTTTT.